This is a list of T cell receptor beta chains from one sample in a study of shared T cell receptors in the human thymus. Some clones are missing from TCRdb's copy, which holds only in-frame ones; the method was immunoSEQ multiplex PCR. The sample consists of 640,000 or so clones, approximately 87% of them appearing once. The same data also contributed to another study, on human thymus T cells.

Sequences were obtained from thymocytes. The receptors here all came from a boy less than two years old with a congenital heart defect. The CDR3 runs from the conserved cysteine through the conserved F or W. A D gene is named only where the DNA matches it firmly. Some rows mark clone size as missing; the rest say once, few, many or name a class of expanded clone.

J: TRBJ2-7; V: TRBV11-2; D: TRBD2; size: .; DNA: TGTGCCAGCAGCTTAGGAGCGGGAGATAGGTACGAGCAGTACTTC; CDR3: CASSLGAGDRYEQYF
J: TRBJ2-2; V: TRBV4-3; D: .; size: .; DNA: TGCGCCAGCAGCCAAGAAGGGGGGGGCTCAGGTTACGGGGAGCTGTTTTTT; CDR3: CASSQEGGGSGYGELFF
J: TRBJ1-2; V: TRBV6-5; D: .; size: .; DNA: TGTGCCAGCAGTTACTCCACAGTTAACTATGGCTACACCTTC; CDR3: CASSYSTVNYGYTF
J: TRBJ2-1; V: TRBV9; D: .; size: .; DNA: TGTGCCAGCCTCCCCGGGGCAGGGGCTTCCCATGAGCAGTTCTTC; CDR3: CASLPGAGASHEQFF
J: TRBJ2-1; V: TRBV15; D: .; size: once; DNA: TGTGCCACCAGCAGAGGGGATAGCGTAAGCTCCTACAATGAGCAGTTCTTC; CDR3: CATSRGDSVSSYNEQFF
J: TRBJ2-3; V: TRBV30; D: .; size: few; DNA: TGTGCCTGGAGTGTTCTCCCCGCCGGGCGGGGCACCTTGGATACGCAGTATTTT; CDR3: CAWSVLPAGRGTLDTQYF
J: TRBJ2-2; V: TRBV27; D: .; size: .; DNA: TGTGCCAGCAGTTTACTGGACTCTGAGAACACCGGGGAGCTGTTTTTT; CDR3: CASSLLDSENTGELFF
J: TRBJ1-6; V: TRBV6-4; D: .; size: .; DNA: TGTGCCAGCAGTGACTCGACGGGGGGTGATTCACCCCTCCACTTT; CDR3: CASSDSTGGDSPLHF
J: TRBJ2-5; V: TRBV6-5; D: .; size: .; DNA: TGTGCCAGCAGACCCCGGGCCCTCAGGGAAGAGACCCAGTACTTC; CDR3: CASRPRALREETQYF
J: TRBJ2-3; V: TRBV19; D: TRBD1; size: .; DNA: TGTGCCAGTAGTCCCCGGGACAGGGCGACAGATACGCAGTATTTT; CDR3: CASSPRDRATDTQYF
J: TRBJ1-2; V: TRBV29-1; D: .; size: .; DNA: TGCAGCGTTGAGGACAATAACTATGGCTACACCTTC; CDR3: CSVEDNNYGYTF
J: TRBJ1-2; V: TRBV5-5; D: .; size: .; DNA: TGTGCCAGCAGCGCACGGGTCGGGGGGCTTAACTATGGCTACACCTTC; CDR3: CASSARVGGLNYGYTF
J: TRBJ2-7; V: TRBV28; D: .; size: .; DNA: TGTGCCAGCAAGGCAGGGGTCTACGAGCAGTACTTC; CDR3: CASKAGVYEQYF
J: TRBJ2-3; V: TRBV6-5; D: TRBD2; size: .; DNA: TGTGCCAGCAGTTACTCAAGGACTAGCCCTACAGATACGCAGTATTTT; CDR3: CASSYSRTSPTDTQYF
J: TRBJ2-1; V: TRBV5-1; D: TRBD1; size: .; DNA: TGCGCCAGCTACCCAGGGGGCCCAACCTACAATGAGCAGTTCTTC; CDR3: CASYPGGPTYNEQFF
J: TRBJ2-1; V: TRBV2; D: TRBD1; size: .; DNA: TGTGCCAGCAGTGAACGGGCCAGGGGGTTTTCAGGTGAGCAGTTCTTC; CDR3: CASSERARGFSGEQFF
J: TRBJ1-5; V: TRBV28; D: .; size: .; DNA: TGTGCCAGCAGTTCAGGCAGGGGAGCTCAGCCCCAGCATTTT; CDR3: CASSSGRGAQPQHF
J: TRBJ2-2; V: TRBV27; D: TRBD2; size: .; DNA: TGTGCCATCCGGGGGGGCAGTAGCGGGGAGCTGTTTTTT; CDR3: CAIRGGSSGELFF
J: TRBJ1-2; V: TRBV2; D: .; size: once; DNA: TGTGCCAGAAGAGACAGAAGCACCCCTAACTATGGCTACACCTTC; CDR3: CARRDRSTPNYGYTF
J: TRBJ2-5; V: TRBV6-5; D: TRBD2; size: .; DNA: TGTGCCAGCAGTCCCCACCGGGAGGGAGAAGAGACCCAGTACTTC; CDR3: CASSPHREGEETQYF
J: TRBJ2-7; V: TRBV5-1; D: .; size: .; DNA: TGCGCCAGCAGTCGGGTCACACCCTCCGGCCGCTCCTACGAGCAGTACTTC; CDR3: CASSRVTPSGRSYEQYF
J: TRBJ2-7; V: TRBV7-2; D: TRBD2; size: once; DNA: TGTGCCAGCAGCGCCATCGCCGTAGGTTTAGCGGGGGGCCACGAGCAGTACTTC; CDR3: CASSAIAVGLAGGHEQYF